A single sample gave rise to the 24 T cell receptor beta chains below, sequenced in a study of cytomegalovirus exposure and HLA in healthy donors. It was with 60 Vbeta and 13 Jbeta primers that the PCR ran. Using immunoSEQ multiplex PCR, the repertoire was profiled, and TCRdb retains in-frame clones only, with some absent. This sample's clone table lists around 100,000 clones. Input material: PBMCs. These receptors were collected from a man in his thirties or forties in good health and CMV-seronegative.

The chain is built from TRBV18 and TRBJ2-1; 10 bases are shared with TRBD2. The germline gives CDR1 KGHSH, CDR2 LQKENI. Trimming removed 2 bases from V and 7 bases from J; junction bases left unmatched: 11. CDR3 length equals 17 residues. The CDR3 protein is CASSPYVEAGGENEQFF. The CDR3 region has the DNA TGTGCCAGCTCACCATACGTAGAAGCGGGGGGGGAGAATGAGCAGTTCTTC. Full variable domain (outside the CDR3, taken from reference TRBV18 and TRBJ2-1): NAGVMQNPRHLVRRRGQEARLRCSPMKGHSHVYWYRQLPEEGLKFMVYLQKENIIDESGMPKERFSAEFPKEGPSILRIQQVVRGDSAAYFCASSPYVEAGGENEQFFGPGTRLTVL.

This rearrangement joins TRBV10-2 to TRBJ2-7, with 12 bases fitting TRBD1. Germline V gives CDR1 WSHSY, CDR2 SAAADI. This CDR3 region has 17 residues. Unmatched junction bases numbered 10, after V lost 6 bases and J lost 1 base. CDR3 sequence (DNA): TGCGCCAGCAGACCCGGGACAGGGGGCGCCGGGTCCTACGAGCAGTACTTC. Its translation: CASRPGTGGAGSYEQYF.

The V gene is TRBV4-2, the J gene TRBJ2-3; TRBD2 agrees at 11 bases. V was clipped by 1 base and J by 6 bases; unmatched bases: 6. Looked up from germline, CDR1 is LGHNA and CDR2 is YNFKEQ. The CDR3 spans 16 residues. The CDR3 is CASSQVLAGGTDTQYF. The CDR3 nucleotides are TGTGCCAGCAGCCAAGTCCTAGCGGGGGGAACGGATACGCAGTATTTT.

CDR3 nucleotide sequence: TGTGCCAGCAGTTACCCGACATCTGAAGCTTTCTTT. It translates to CASSYPTSEAFF. The genes are TRBV6-7 and TRBJ1-1; D gene ambiguous. TRBV6-7 is marked as an open reading frame, function uncertain. This CDR3 spans 12 amino acids. The V and J ends lost 2 bases and 6 bases respectively, with 7 bases between them.

The chain carries TRBV7-9 and TRBJ1-2; 8 bases fit TRBD1. CDR1 and CDR2 from the germline V gene are SEHNR and FQNEAQ (reference sequence). Unmatched junction bases numbered 9, after V lost 4 bases and J lost 2 bases. The length of the CDR3 is 16 residues. CDR3: CASSSARTGKNYGYTF. CDR3 DNA sequence: TGTGCCAGCAGCTCTGCCCGGACAGGGAAGAACTATGGCTACACCTTC. The full variable domain, its missing parts supplied by reference TRBV7-9 and TRBJ1-2, is DTGVSQNPRHKITKRGQNVTFRCDPISEHNRLYWYRQTLGQGPEFLTYFQNEAQLEKSRLLSDRFSAERPKGSFSTLEIQRTEQGDSAMYLCASSSARTGKNYGYTFGSGTRLTVV.

This chain connects TRBV6-1 to TRBJ1-5, with TRBD1 matching 10 bases. Germline V lookup: CDR1 MNHNS, CDR2 SASEGT. V gave up 7 bases and J gave up 2 bases; unmatched junction bases: 5. The CDR3 contains 15 residues. The CDR3 protein is CASIPGTGGNQPQHF. CDR3 in DNA: TGTGCCAGCATTCCCGGGACAGGGGGCAATCAGCCCCAGCATTTT.

The chain is built from TRBV27 and TRBJ1-6; maybe TRBD1 (5 bases). In germline, CDR1 is MNHEY, CDR2 SMNVEV (reference sequence). V lost 6 bases, J lost 0 bases, and 12 bases lay in between. CDR3 length: 16 amino acids. In nucleotides, the CDR3 is TGTGCCAGCAGGGGGACTTCGAGCTCCTATAATTCACCCCTCCACTTT. Protein product: CASRGTSSSYNSPLHF.

On this clone: This CDR3 is also generated by other DNA sequences in the sample. The rearrangement links TRBV19 to TRBJ1-1, with D possibly TRBD1 on 6 matching bases. The CDR3 has 17 amino acids. Germline-derived CDR1 and CDR2 are LNHDA and SQIVND (reference sequence). The V gene lost 6 bases and the J gene lost 1 base, with 21 bases spanning the gap. CDR3 coding DNA: TGTGCCAGTAGCATCACAGGGTGGATCATTTCGAACACTGAAGCTTTCTTT. This encodes CASSITGWIISNTEAFF.

This chain uses TRBV10-1 with TRBJ1-1; D not resolved. CDR1 and CDR2 from the germline V gene are WNHNN and SYGVQD (reference sequence). The CDR3 length is 16 residues. The DNA of the CDR3 is TGCCGGCGGTGTAGGAATCTATTGTGTGGCAACACTGAAGCTTTCTTT. Its protein is CRRCRNLLCGNTEAFF.

The chain links TRBV15 to TRBJ1-5; 9 nucleotides align to TRBD1. Germline CDR1 reads LNHNV; CDR2 reads YYDKDF (reference sequence). The trim removed 5 bases at V and 6 bases at J, leaving 8 bases unmatched. The CDR3 has 15 amino acids. CDR3 protein: CATSLQGAQSQPQHF. The CDR3 coding sequence is TGTGCCACCAGCCTACAGGGGGCGCAGAGTCAGCCCCAGCATTTT.

The gene calls are TRBV16 and TRBJ2-5, with 7 positions matching TRBD1. Near its end, the DNA agrees better with TRBJ2-7, so the J call may be wrong. This CDR3 has 15 amino acids. Germline values: CDR1 KGHSY, CDR2 FQNENV. This CDR3 reads CASSLLTGQSYEQYF. DNA for the CDR3: TGTGCCAGCAGCCTATTGACAGGGCAATCCTACGAGCAGTACTTC.

This chain uses TRBV2 with TRBJ2-5; 10 bases are a match to TRBD1. The CDR3 contains 16 residues. Unmatched junction bases numbered 12, after V lost 6 bases and J lost 5 bases. Germline V gene lookup returns CDR1 SNHLY and CDR2 FYNNEI. CDR3 DNA sequence: TGTGCCAGCAGGCAGGGGAGACAGGGGGCTTGGGAGACCCAGTACTTC. Its translation is CASRQGRQGAWETQYF.

This chain connects TRBV7-2 to TRBJ2-3; 9 bases are shared with TRBD2. Germline V gene sequence: CDR1 SGHTA, CDR2 FQGNSA. The CDR3 is made up of 16 amino acids. Unmatched junction bases numbered 7, after V lost 5 bases and J lost 1 base. The CDR3 DNA follows: TGTGCCAGCAGCACACGGCGGGGGGGCCGCACAGATACGCAGTATTTT. It specifies CASSTRRGGRTDTQYF.

The genes are TRBV27 and TRBJ2-1; 7 bases are shared with TRBD2. The CDR3 is made up of 13 amino acids. Germline loops: CDR1 MNHEY, CDR2 SMNVEV (reference sequence). Trimming took 7 bases from V and 4 from J; bases not matched to a gene: 4. The CDR3 nucleotides are TGTGCCAGCAAAAGCGGGGTATACAATGAGCAGTTCTTC. Residues: CASKSGVYNEQFF.

This sequence joins TRBV6-1 and TRBJ2-1, with a weak D call TRBD1 (6 bases). Germline CDR1 reads MNHNS; CDR2 reads SASEGT. Trimming shortened V by 0 bases and J by 7 bases, and 19 bases separated the two germline ends. This CDR3 region has 17 residues. DNA of the CDR3: TGTGCCAGCAGTGAAGCGCTTCTGGGAAGAGGGACAAATGAGCAGTTCTTC. Translated: CASSEALLGRGTNEQFF.

This sequence joins TRBV7-9 and TRBJ1-6, with 11 bases fitting TRBD1. The germline CDR1 and CDR2 sequences are SEHNR and FQNEAQ (reference sequence). The ends lost 6 bases at V and 1 base at J; junction bases unmatched: 5. This CDR3 spans 17 amino acids. The DNA of the CDR3 is TGTGCCAGCAGATCCGGACAGGGGGCATCCTATAATTCACCCCTCCACTTT. This sequence encodes CASRSGQGASYNSPLHF.

J is TRBJ1-3 and V is TRBV4-3; 8 bases map to TRBD1. This CDR3 contains 14 residues. V lost 4 bases, J lost 7 bases, and 6 bases stayed unmatched. Germline CDR1 and CDR2: LGHNA and YSLEER. CDR3 residues: CASSLLTGANTIYF. The CDR3 DNA reads TGCGCCAGCAGCCTATTGACAGGGGCCAACACCATATATTTT.

The gene calls are TRBV9 and TRBJ1-5, with 8 bases matching TRBD1. After removal of 0 bases from V and 11 bases from J, the junction contained 10 bases not matched to a gene. The CDR3 totals 15 residues. CDR1 is SGDLS, CDR2 YYNGEE, per germline. The CDR3 bases are TGTGCCAGCAGCGTAGGAGGGACAGGTGCCCAGTCCCAGCATTTT. Its protein product is CASSVGGTGAQSQHF.

This chain uses TRBV18 with TRBJ2-7; D unclear. Germline V lookup: CDR1 KGHSH, CDR2 LQKENI. CDR3 size: 14 residues. With 6 bases removed from V and 3 bases from J, the gap between germline ends came to 15 bases. This CDR3 is CASSPSESDYEQYF. DNA for the CDR3: TGTGCCAGCTCCCCGAGCGAGTCCGACTACGAGCAGTACTTC.

The chain links TRBV15 to TRBJ2-3; D is uncertain. CDR3 size: 15 residues. Germline V CDR1 and CDR2: LNHNV, YYDKDF (reference sequence). V dropped 3 bases and J dropped 6 bases, with 16 bases sitting between them. The chain's CDR3 is CATSSRVQGRDTQYF. The CDR3 DNA follows: TGTGCCACCAGCAGCCGGGTCCAAGGCCGGGATACGCAGTATTTT.

This chain joins TRBV29-1 and TRBJ2-3; TRBD1 is a possible D gene (5 bases). The germline V gene has CDR1 SQVTM and CDR2 ANQGSEA. Trimming took 7 bases from V and 6 from J, leaving 14 bases between them. The CDR3 contains 12 residues. CDR3 DNA sequence: TGCAGCGCCCGCCCAGGGTCGGATACGCAGTATTTT. As protein: CSARPGSDTQYF.

The rearrangement links TRBV5-1 to TRBJ1-1; TRBD1 agrees at 7 bases. Germline V lookup: CDR1 SGHRS, CDR2 YFSETQ. This CDR3 comprises 13 residues. Unmatched junction bases numbered 3, after V lost 0 bases and J lost 7 bases. The CDR3 loop is CASSLGQGFEAFF. The CDR3 DNA reads as TGCGCCAGCAGCTTGGGACAGGGTTTTGAAGCTTTCTTT.

The chain is built from TRBV19 and TRBJ2-5; a weak D match, TRBD1 (5 bases). Germline CDR1 is LNHDA and CDR2 is SQIVND (reference sequence). This CDR3 is built from 15 residues. The V end was cut by 7 bases, the J end by 2 bases, with 17 bases between. The DNA of the CDR3 is TGTGCCAGTAAGGGCGCCAGTAAGGGGCAAGAGACCCAGTACTTC. Translating gives CASKGASKGQETQYF.

This chain joins TRBV5-8 and TRBJ1-5; D remains ambiguous. V lost 4 bases and J 8 bases, leaving 10 bases between the germline ends. Germline values: CDR1 SGHTS, CDR2 YDEGEE. There are 12 residues in the CDR3. The CDR3 DNA reads as TGTGCCAGCAGCCCACTGGGCGAGCCCCAGCATTTT. Protein product: CASSPLGEPQHF. The complete variable domain, with remaining parts taken from reference TRBV5-8 and TRBJ1-5, reads EAGVTQSPTHLIKTRGQQATLRCSPISGHTSVYWYQQALGLGLQFLLWYDEGEERNRGNFPPRFSGRQFPNYSSELNVNALELEDSALYLCASSPLGEPQHFGDGTRLSIL.